The rows below give T cell receptor beta chains drawn from one sample of a study of response to subunit inactivated influenza vaccine. From the RT-PCR reads, TCRdb called clonotypes with MiXCR, one entry per CDR3 protein. Here the sample spans over 400,000 distinct CDR3 sequences, 10% to 15% being singletons. Sequenced material: PBMCs from blood, taken roughly 46 days after vaccination. These receptors all stem from a man aged 50-59 years who received an inactivated influenza vaccine. The CDR3 runs from the conserved cysteine through the conserved F or W. Fields, in order: V gene, clone size, D gene, CDR3 length, J gene, CDR3 protein, CDR3 DNA. D genes are given only for firm matches. Where a row states a size, it is once, few, many or the class of an expanded clone; other rows omit it.

v_gene: TRBV6-1
abundance: few
d_gene: NA
len: 15
j_gene: TRBJ2-7
CDR3aa: CASSPTGTVTYEQYF
CDR3nt: TGTGCCAGCAGTCCCACCGGGACCGTCACCTACGAGCAGTACTTC

v_gene: TRBV25-1
abundance: many
d_gene: NA
len: 16
j_gene: TRBJ2-6
CDR3aa: CASSESRYSGANVLTF
CDR3nt: TGTGCCAGCAGTGAATCCCGCTACTCTGGGGCCAACGTCCTGACTTTC

v_gene: TRBV7-2
abundance: few
d_gene: NA
len: 17
j_gene: TRBJ2-6
CDR3aa: CASSLVGKATGANVLTF
CDR3nt: TGTGCCAGCAGCTTAGTAGGTAAAGCTACGGGGGCCAACGTCCTGACTTTC

v_gene: TRBV7-2
abundance: NA
d_gene: NA
len: 15
j_gene: TRBJ2-7
CDR3aa: CASSRNPLTGYEQYF
CDR3nt: TGTGCCAGCAGCCGAAACCCCCTGACAGGCTACGAGCAGTACTTC

v_gene: TRBV3-1
abundance: NA
d_gene: NA
len: 17
j_gene: TRBJ2-1
CDR3aa: CASSQTPRPWVYNEQFF
CDR3nt: TGTGCCAGCAGCCAAACTCCCCGTCCGTGGGTCTACAATGAGCAGTTCTTC

v_gene: TRBV7-2
abundance: few
d_gene: NA
len: 14
j_gene: TRBJ2-5
CDR3aa: CASSDGLIAETQYF
CDR3nt: TGTGCCAGCAGCGACGGGTTGATAGCGGAGACCCAGTACTTC

v_gene: TRBV24-1
abundance: NA
d_gene: TRBD1
len: 12
j_gene: TRBJ2-2
CDR3aa: CATSERTGKMFF
CDR3nt: TGTGCCACCAGTGAGCGGACAGGGAAGATGTTTTTT

v_gene: TRBV25-1
abundance: few
d_gene: NA
len: 11
j_gene: TRBJ1-1
CDR3aa: CASIQGVEAFF
CDR3nt: TGTGCCAGCATCCAGGGAGTTGAAGCTTTCTTT

v_gene: TRBV11-2
abundance: few
d_gene: NA
len: 13
j_gene: TRBJ2-1
CDR3aa: CASSSPGPNEQFF
CDR3nt: TGTGCCAGCAGCTCACCGGGCCCCAATGAGCAGTTCTTC

v_gene: TRBV24-1
abundance: NA
d_gene: TRBD2
len: 18
j_gene: TRBJ2-1
CDR3aa: CATSDVSTSGITYNEQFF
CDR3nt: TGTGCCACCAGTGATGTATCGACTAGCGGGATTACCTACAATGAGCAGTTCTTC

v_gene: TRBV20-1
abundance: NA
d_gene: NA
len: 15
j_gene: TRBJ2-3
CDR3aa: CSARVLTRSTDTQYF
CDR3nt: TGCAGTGCTAGAGTCCTGACTAGAAGCACAGATACGCAGTATTTT

v_gene: TRBV20-1
abundance: many
d_gene: NA
len: 15
j_gene: TRBJ1-1
CDR3aa: CSARDLMRMNTEAFF
CDR3nt: TGCAGTGCTAGAGATCTCATGAGAATGAACACTGAAGCTTTCTTT

v_gene: TRBV7-3
abundance: few
d_gene: NA
len: 13
j_gene: TRBJ1-1
CDR3aa: CASGRLMNTEAFF
CDR3nt: TGTGCCTCAGGGCGGTTGATGAACACTGAAGCTTTCTTT

v_gene: TRBV6-1
abundance: NA
d_gene: NA
len: 14
j_gene: TRBJ1-1
CDR3aa: CASSFDSLNTEAFF
CDR3nt: TGTGCCAGCAGCTTTGACAGCCTGAACACTGAAGCTTTCTTT

v_gene: TRBV4-3
abundance: NA
d_gene: TRBD2
len: 13
j_gene: TRBJ2-7
CDR3aa: CASSQAAGVEQYF
CDR3nt: TGCGCCAGCAGCCAAGCAGCGGGAGTCGAGCAGTACTTC

v_gene: TRBV29-1
abundance: few
d_gene: TRBD1
len: 15
j_gene: TRBJ2-3
CDR3aa: CSVWRTGTGSDTQYF
CDR3nt: TGCAGCGTTTGGCGGACAGGGACGGGATCAGATACGCAGTATTTT

v_gene: TRBV10-3
abundance: NA
d_gene: NA
len: 15
j_gene: TRBJ2-7
CDR3aa: CAISESTPAPREQYF
CDR3nt: TGTGCCATCAGTGAGTCCACTCCGGCCCCCCGAGAGCAGTACTTC

v_gene: TRBV6-1
abundance: many
d_gene: TRBD2
len: 15
j_gene: TRBJ2-7
CDR3aa: CASSETSGSSYEQYF
CDR3nt: TGTGCCAGCAGTGAGACTAGCGGAAGCTCCTACGAGCAGTACTTC

v_gene: TRBV4-1
abundance: few
d_gene: TRBD2
len: 14
j_gene: TRBJ2-1
CDR3aa: CASSTSGSYNEQFF
CDR3nt: TGCGCCAGCAGCACTAGCGGGAGCTACAATGAGCAGTTCTTC

v_gene: TRBV5-1
abundance: medium-sized
d_gene: TRBD1
len: 15
j_gene: TRBJ2-3
CDR3aa: CASSLGQGAADTQYF
CDR3nt: TGTGCCAGCAGCTTGGGCCAGGGGGCCGCAGATACGCAGTATTTT

v_gene: TRBV7-2
abundance: NA
d_gene: TRBD2
len: 17
j_gene: TRBJ2-1
CDR3aa: CASSQASGRPKNNEQFF
CDR3nt: TGTGCCAGCAGCCAAGCTAGCGGGAGGCCCAAAAACAATGAGCAGTTCTTC

v_gene: TRBV6-2/TRBV6-3
abundance: NA
d_gene: NA
len: 15
j_gene: TRBJ2-2
CDR3aa: CASSYFGANTGELFF
CDR3nt: TGTGCCAGCAGTTACTTCGGGGCGAACACCGGGGAGCTGTTTTTT

v_gene: TRBV5-1
abundance: few
d_gene: TRBD2
len: 16
j_gene: TRBJ2-1
CDR3aa: CASSFSRTSADNEQFF
CDR3nt: TGCGCCAGCAGCTTTTCGCGGACTAGCGCCGACAATGAGCAGTTCTTC

v_gene: TRBV4-3
abundance: many
d_gene: NA
len: 14
j_gene: TRBJ2-7
CDR3aa: CASSHYSSSYEQYF
CDR3nt: TGCGCCAGCAGCCACTATTCCAGCTCCTACGAGCAGTACTTC

v_gene: TRBV6-2/TRBV6-3
abundance: NA
d_gene: NA
len: 16
j_gene: TRBJ2-5
CDR3aa: CASSSIILGEQETQYF
CDR3nt: TGTGCCAGCAGTTCCATTATTCTTGGGGAGCAAGAGACCCAGTACTTC

v_gene: TRBV25-1
abundance: NA
d_gene: TRBD2
len: 12
j_gene: TRBJ2-7
CDR3aa: CATPPSGAEQYF
CDR3nt: TGTGCCACCCCGCCTAGCGGCGCCGAGCAGTACTTC

v_gene: TRBV20-1
abundance: once
d_gene: TRBD2
len: 16
j_gene: TRBJ2-3
CDR3aa: CSATRPGGRVIDTQYF
CDR3nt: TGCAGTGCCACCCGCCCCGGGGGGAGGGTTATAGATACGCAGTATTTT

v_gene: TRBV20-1
abundance: NA
d_gene: TRBD1
len: 14
j_gene: TRBJ1-1
CDR3aa: CSAPSGTGNTEAFF
CDR3nt: TGCAGTGCCCCCTCCGGGACAGGGAACACTGAAGCTTTCTTT

v_gene: TRBV10-3
abundance: few
d_gene: NA
len: 15
j_gene: TRBJ2-7
CDR3aa: CAISDALGPTYEQYF
CDR3nt: TGTGCCATCAGTGACGCTCTTGGCCCTACCTACGAGCAGTACTTC

v_gene: TRBV6-2/TRBV6-3
abundance: once
d_gene: NA
len: 15
j_gene: TRBJ2-5
CDR3aa: CASSYGGAPQETQYF
CDR3nt: TGTGCCAGCAGTTACGGGGGGGCCCCGCAAGAGACCCAGTACTTC

v_gene: TRBV5-1
abundance: few
d_gene: NA
len: 14
j_gene: TRBJ2-5
CDR3aa: CASSTFAGQETQYF
CDR3nt: TGCGCCAGCAGCACCTTCGCCGGCCAAGAGACCCAGTACTTC

v_gene: TRBV27
abundance: few
d_gene: NA
len: 13
j_gene: TRBJ1-5
CDR3aa: CASRRRVDQPQHF
CDR3nt: TGTGCCAGTCGGCGCAGGGTCGATCAGCCCCAGCATTTT

v_gene: TRBV6-2/TRBV6-3
abundance: few
d_gene: TRBD2
len: 14
j_gene: TRBJ2-7
CDR3aa: CASSNGLVGFEQYF
CDR3nt: TGTGCCAGCAGTAACGGACTAGTAGGGTTCGAGCAGTACTTC

v_gene: TRBV3-1
abundance: few
d_gene: TRBD2
len: 14
j_gene: TRBJ2-7
CDR3aa: CASSQVLAGDEQYF
CDR3nt: TGTGCCAGCAGCCAAGTACTAGCGGGGGACGAGCAGTACTTC

v_gene: TRBV12-3/TRBV12-4
abundance: few
d_gene: TRBD2
len: 13
j_gene: TRBJ2-3
CDR3aa: CASTSRRGGPSYF
CDR3nt: TGTGCCAGCACCTCACGCCGGGGGGGGCCCTCTTATTTT

v_gene: TRBV29-1
abundance: many
d_gene: NA
len: 13
j_gene: TRBJ2-5
CDR3aa: CSVEPRTTETQYF
CDR3nt: TGCAGCGTTGAGCCCAGAACGACGGAGACCCAGTACTTC

v_gene: TRBV10-3
abundance: many
d_gene: NA
len: 14
j_gene: TRBJ1-3
CDR3aa: CAISKDSSGNTIYF
CDR3nt: TGTGCCATCAGTAAGGACAGCTCTGGAAACACCATATATTTT

v_gene: TRBV5-1
abundance: NA
d_gene: NA
len: 15
j_gene: TRBJ2-2
CDR3aa: CASRSLRTNTGELFF
CDR3nt: TGCGCCAGCAGGTCCCTGCGAACGAACACCGGGGAGCTGTTTTTT

v_gene: TRBV18
abundance: NA
d_gene: TRBD1
len: 16
j_gene: TRBJ2-7
CDR3aa: CASSPPQGAWAYEQYF
CDR3nt: TGTGCCAGCTCACCCCCGCAGGGGGCATGGGCCTACGAGCAGTACTTC

v_gene: TRBV4-2
abundance: many
d_gene: NA
len: 15
j_gene: TRBJ1-3
CDR3aa: CASSLERGSENTIYF
CDR3nt: TGTGCCAGCAGCCTCGAAAGGGGGAGTGAAAACACCATATATTTT

v_gene: TRBV10-3
abundance: NA
d_gene: TRBD1
len: 15
j_gene: TRBJ1-2
CDR3aa: CAISELTGTNYGYTF
CDR3nt: TGTGCCATCAGTGAGCTGACAGGGACTAACTATGGCTACACCTTC

v_gene: TRBV6-2/TRBV6-3
abundance: NA
d_gene: NA
len: 12
j_gene: TRBJ1-1
CDR3aa: CASSKEYTEAFF
CDR3nt: TGTGCCAGCAGCAAGGAGTACACTGAAGCTTTCTTT

v_gene: TRBV29-1
abundance: few
d_gene: TRBD1
len: 13
j_gene: TRBJ1-4
CDR3aa: CSVWTGPSEKLFF
CDR3nt: TGCAGCGTCTGGACAGGGCCATCCGAAAAACTGTTTTTT

v_gene: TRBV20-1
abundance: many
d_gene: NA
len: 14
j_gene: TRBJ1-4
CDR3aa: CSARETGRGEKLFF
CDR3nt: TGCAGTGCTAGGGAGACAGGACGGGGGGAAAAACTGTTTTTT

v_gene: TRBV29-1
abundance: many
d_gene: TRBD1
len: 14
j_gene: TRBJ1-2
CDR3aa: CSVGGQAVNYGYTF
CDR3nt: TGCAGCGTGGGGGGACAGGCCGTTAACTATGGCTACACCTTC

v_gene: TRBV9
abundance: NA
d_gene: NA
len: 13
j_gene: TRBJ1-3
CDR3aa: CASSVDRVDTIYF
CDR3nt: TGTGCCAGCAGCGTAGACAGGGTGGACACCATATATTTT

v_gene: TRBV20-1
abundance: NA
d_gene: NA
len: 13
j_gene: TRBJ2-4
CDR3aa: CSALGRPKNIQYF
CDR3nt: TGCAGTGCCCTGGGGCGGCCCAAAAACATTCAGTACTTC

v_gene: TRBV20-1
abundance: few
d_gene: TRBD1
len: 12
j_gene: TRBJ2-1
CDR3aa: CSASQTGYEQFF
CDR3nt: TGCAGTGCCTCGCAGACAGGGTATGAGCAGTTCTTC

v_gene: TRBV14
abundance: NA
d_gene: NA
len: 15
j_gene: TRBJ2-5
CDR3aa: CASSQAGWYQETQYF
CDR3nt: TGTGCCAGCAGCCAAGCGGGGTGGTACCAAGAGACCCAGTACTTC

v_gene: TRBV6-5
abundance: many
d_gene: NA
len: 14
j_gene: TRBJ1-6
CDR3aa: CASSYGGLNSPLHF
CDR3nt: TGTGCCAGCAGTTACGGGGGCCTCAATTCACCCCTCCACTTT

v_gene: TRBV7-6
abundance: few
d_gene: TRBD2
len: 20
j_gene: TRBJ2-5
CDR3aa: CASSYSFGWTSGGTSETQYF
CDR3nt: TGTGCCAGCAGCTACTCTTTCGGGTGGACTAGCGGGGGGACTAGCGAGACCCAGTACTTC

v_gene: TRBV29-1
abundance: few
d_gene: NA
len: 12
j_gene: TRBJ1-2
CDR3aa: CSVDLGVYGYTF
CDR3nt: TGCAGCGTTGATCTGGGCGTCTATGGCTACACCTTC

v_gene: TRBV5-1
abundance: many
d_gene: NA
len: 16
j_gene: TRBJ2-3
CDR3aa: CASSSTKGPGTDTQYF
CDR3nt: TGCGCCAGCAGCTCAACAAAGGGTCCTGGCACAGATACGCAGTATTTT

v_gene: TRBV5-4
abundance: NA
d_gene: NA
len: 16
j_gene: TRBJ2-1
CDR3aa: CASSPTPLGAGDEQFF
CDR3nt: TGTGCCAGCAGCCCTACACCGTTGGGGGCGGGCGATGAGCAGTTCTTC